This T cell receptor (beta chain) was sequenced during a study of shared clonotypes between healthy human individuals. Generated by immunoSEQ multiplex PCR, the TCRdb table keeps only in-frame clones and is missing some. The top ten hold about 0.39% of the sample, which has around 2.5 million clones, approximately 93% seen once. Germline CDR1 and CDR2: MDHEN and SYDVKM. The CDR3 spans 12 residues. V was trimmed by 4 bases and J by 14 bases, leaving 14 bases between them. Sequenced sample: naive CD4+ T cells from PBMCs. Subset: CD45RA+ positively selected. The clonotype originates from a man between 18 and 35 years old in good health. Some clones in this sample may be carry-over from other donors' samples. The chain has TRBV28 and TRBJ1-4; no clear D gene. CDR3 loop: CASSYLYPDLFF. The DNA for the CDR3 is TGTGCCAGCAGTTACCTGTACCCCGACCTGTTTTTT.